The 18 T cell receptor beta chains presented below share a single source sample, sequenced in a study of CD8+CD57+ T cells in acquired aplastic anemia. The patients chosen for sequencing had shown expansion of CD8+CD57+ cells (detected by flow cytometry). Genomic DNA templated the TCR beta VDJ and CDR3 profiling. TCRdb re-analysed the reads in MiXCR, keeping a single row per CDR3 protein. The sample consists of about 170,000 distinct CDR3 sequences, less than 60% of them appearing once. Sequencing was carried out using sorted CD4+, CD8+, or CD8+CD57+ T cells (not recorded which) from PBMCs. Receptors originate from a human donor with aplastic anemia.

At least ten counts were recorded for this clonotype. V usage is TRBV6-1 and J usage is TRBJ2-3, with D tentatively TRBD2 (5 bases). The V gene's germline CDR1 is MNHNS and CDR2 SASEGT. The V end was cut by 6 bases, the J end by 5 bases, with 12 bases between. The CDR3 consists of 13 residues. The CDR3 DNA is TGTGCCAGCAGGGGAGTACGGGGAGATACGCAGTATTTT. This gives the protein CASRGVRGDTQYF.

The chain carries TRBV6-1 and TRBJ1-6, with TRBD1 as a possible D gene (6 bases). The germline V and J ends were trimmed by 4 bases and 8 bases, with 9 bases remaining between them. Per the germline V gene, CDR1 is MNHNS and CDR2 is SASEGT. The CDR3 has 13 residues. CDR3 DNA: TGTGCCAGCAGTGCACAGGGCGATTCACCCCTCCACTTT. As protein: CASSAQGDSPLHF.

The DNA of the CDR3 is TGTGCCAGCAGCATCGACAGCTCGCCCAATGAGCAGTTCTTC. This sequence encodes CASSIDSSPNEQFF. The rearrangement links TRBV7-3 to TRBJ2-1; tentatively, D is TRBD1 (5 bases). This CDR3 is built from 14 residues. Germline CDR1 SGHTA, CDR2 FQGTGA. Trimming took 5 bases from V and 6 from J, leaving 14 bases between them.

This clonotype was recorded at least ten times. This rearrangement joins TRBV20-1 to TRBJ2-3; no clear D. The V gene's germline CDR1 is DFQATT and CDR2 SNEGSKA (reference sequence). V lost 6 bases and J lost 5, with 15 bases in between. The length of the CDR3 is 13 residues. The CDR3, as DNA: TGCAGTGCCTCCCCCGTCGTAGGAGATACGCAGTATTTT. As protein: CSASPVVGDTQYF.

This clonotype was seen ten or more times. The chain uses TRBV5-1 and TRBJ1-4; D might be TRBD1 (5 bases). Germline CDR1 SGHRS, CDR2 YFSETQ. The V and J ends lost 0 bases and 2 bases respectively, with 11 bases between them. This CDR3 is built from 16 residues. The CDR3 sequence is CASSLVRGATNEKLFF. The CDR3 nucleotides read TGCGCCAGCAGCTTGGTCCGGGGCGCGACTAATGAAAAACTGTTTTTT.

This clonotype occurred a few times. This chain uses TRBV3-1 with TRBJ1-2, with 10 bases matching TRBD1. J was trimmed by 1 base and V by 4 bases; bases with no gene match: 3. The CDR3 spans 15 residues. Germline V gives CDR1 LGHDT, CDR2 YNNKEL (reference sequence). The CDR3, as DNA: TGTGCCAGCAGCCCCGGGACAGGGGATAACTATGGCTACACCTTC. Translated, it gives CASSPGTGDNYGYTF.

This clonotype has only a few counts. The chain joins TRBV7-9 to TRBJ1-6; no definite D call. The germline V gene has CDR1 SEHNR and CDR2 FQNEAQ (reference sequence). This CDR3 has 14 residues. V shed 0 bases and J shed 7 bases, with 7 bases lying between them. CDR3 region: CASSLARMNSPLHF. In DNA, the CDR3 is TGTGCCAGCAGCTTAGCGCGTATGAATTCACCCCTCCACTTT.

The table lists this clonotype with a few counts. This chain connects TRBV7-2 to TRBJ2-1; D gene uncertain. Germline V gene lookup returns CDR1 SGHTA and CDR2 FQGNSA. The germline V and J ends were trimmed by 11 bases and 8 bases, with 16 bases remaining between them. The CDR3 spans 12 residues. CDR3: CASRGRFDEQFF. The CDR3 coding sequence is TGTGCCTCCCGCGGCCGGTTCGATGAGCAGTTCTTC.

This clonotype was observed at least ten times. The chain joins TRBV25-1 to TRBJ1-6; the D is unclear. CDR1 MGHDK and CDR2 SYGVNS come from the germline V gene. This CDR3 has 13 residues. Trimming removed 7 bases at V and 6 bases at J, with 10 bases between. The CDR3 here is CASIGLLNSPLHF. CDR3 DNA sequence: TGTGCCAGCATTGGTCTCCTTAATTCACCCCTCCACTTT.

The sample holds one count of this clonotype. A single base separates this from a much larger clone, so it may be a read error. This chain joins TRBV5-1 and TRBJ1-4, with 9 bases aligning to TRBD1. Per germline, CDR1 SGHRS and CDR2 YFSETQ. The CDR3 length is 15 residues. The CDR3 loop is CASSRRDREAERLFF. The DNA for the CDR3 is TGCGCCAGCAGCCGCCGGGACAGGGAGGCTGAAAGACTGTTTTTT.

A word on this clonotype: A much larger clone differs from this one at a single base, so this may be a read error. Without the conserved terminal phenylalanine or tryptophan, this CDR3 likely stems from a read error. The chain employs TRBV4-3 and TRBJ1-3, with D uncertain. Germline loops: CDR1 LGHNA, CDR2 YSLEER. Trimming took 5 bases from V and 1 from J, leaving 9 bases between them. This CDR3 comprises 14 residues. DNA of the CDR3: TGCGCCAGCAGCAATTTAGGGTCTGGAAACACCATATATTCT. Its translation: CASSNLGSGNTIYS.

This clonotype was seen at least ten times. The chain couples TRBV20-1 to TRBJ2-5, with no clear D. CDR3 length: 14 residues. Per germline, CDR1 DFQATT and CDR2 SNEGSKA (reference sequence). V lost 2 bases, J lost 5 bases, and 15 bases lay in between. The CDR3 reads CSARPSILRETQYF. The CDR3 coding sequence is TGCAGTGCTAGACCCTCGATTTTACGGGAGACCCAGTACTTC.

This clonotype was seen ten or more times. Here the CDR3 reads CASSLGGQETQYF. CDR3 nucleotide sequence: TGTGCCAGCAGCTTAGGAGGTCAAGAGACCCAGTACTTC. The J gene is TRBJ2-5, the V gene TRBV7-9; D remains unclear. V lost 1 base and J lost 2, with 5 bases in between. The CDR3 has 13 residues. The germline V gene has CDR1 SEHNR and CDR2 FQNEAQ (reference sequence).

The rearrangement uses TRBV5-1 and TRBJ2-7; D is unresolved. The V and J ends lost 5 bases and 6 bases respectively, with 15 bases between them. CDR3 size: 13 residues. CDR1 is SGHRS, CDR2 YFSETQ, per germline. The CDR3 is CASSPLLVGEQYF. DNA for the CDR3: TGCGCCAGCAGTCCCTTGTTAGTGGGCGAGCAGTACTTC.

The sample holds many counts of this clonotype. The rearrangement links TRBV5-4 to TRBJ1-2; no clear D. The germline gives CDR1 SGHNT, CDR2 YYREEE (reference sequence). The CDR3 loop spans 15 amino acids. The ends were cut back, 2 bases at V and 0 bases at J, with 11 bases in the middle. The CDR3 here is CASSFGERPNYGYTF. CDR3 nucleotides: TGTGCCAGCAGCTTCGGAGAGCGGCCTAACTATGGCTACACCTTC.

The chain carries TRBV11-2 and TRBJ2-7; D tentatively fits TRBD1 or TRBD2 (5 bases each). The V gene lost 2 bases and the J gene lost 0 bases, with 17 bases spanning the gap. Germline CDR1 reads SGHAT; CDR2 reads FQNNGV. This CDR3 comprises 17 residues. The CDR3 nucleotides are TGTGCCAGCAGCTTATATGTTGGACGGGGCAGCTCCTACGAGCAGTACTTC. Amino acid sequence: CASSLYVGRGSSYEQYF.

This clonotype appeared a few times. CDR3 sequence: CASSPTGLAHQPQHF. CDR3 DNA sequence: TGTGCCAGCAGCCCCACGGGGTTGGCCCATCAGCCCCAGCATTTT. This sequence joins TRBV12-3 or TRBV12-4 and TRBJ1-5; D ambiguous. This CDR3 has 15 amino acids. Trimming left V 6 bases short and J 5 bases short, with 17 bases between.

Only a few counts were recorded for this clonotype. V usage is TRBV12-3 or TRBV12-4 and J usage is TRBJ2-6; 16 nucleotides match TRBD2. The V gene end was trimmed by 6 bases and the J gene end by 1 base; junction bases not matched to a gene: 6. CDR3 length: 19 amino acids. CDR3 nucleotides: TGTGCCAGCAGGTCGGGACTAGCGGGGGGGCAATCTGGGGCCAACGTCCTGACTTTC. It specifies CASRSGLAGGQSGANVLTF.